This TCR beta chain was identified in a study of blood T cell repertoires in COVID-19. The CDR3 covers 14 residues. In germline, CDR1 is LNHDA, CDR2 SQIVND (reference sequence). V shed 6 bases and J 2 bases; nucleotides not matched to a gene: 6. As handled by the study authors: Counts of nucleated cells, estimated from reference gene primer amplification, were obtained. TCRdb's table, derived via immunoSEQ multiplex PCR, lists solely in-frame clones and lacks some. D and trimming come from the DNA, and the V and J calls and clone size come from that table. The top ten hold approximately 10% of the sample, which has about 160,000 clones, around 85% seen once.

The rearrangement links TRBV19 to TRBJ1-2; TRBD1 agrees at 7 bases. Source material: peripheral blood. This TCR derives from a man in his 60s with active or convalescent COVID-19. CDR3 bases: TGTGCCAGTAGGTCAGGGGGTTCGAACTATGGCTACACCTTC. It yields the protein CASRSGGSNYGYTF.